This T cell receptor (beta chain) was observed in a study of cytomegalovirus exposure and HLA in healthy donors. Of note for this clone: The antigen remains undetermined.

Study outcomes and limitations: Several of the most significant clusters were apparently associated with common viral pathogens in a later analysis. Among CMV-associated TCR beta chains, most appeared HLA-restricted in a later analysis.

Vbeta (60) and Jbeta (13) primers were used in the PCR. Here immunoSEQ multiplex PCR was the method, and the copy in TCRdb shows in-frame clones only, minus some. The sample lists 90,000 to 130,000 clones; 65% to 75% were seen once. The CDR3 covers 19 residues. Trimming stripped 3 bases from V and 1 base from J, with 23 bases between. CDR1 and CDR2 from the germline V gene are SGHRS and YFSETQ. Sequenced material: PBMCs. This sequence was found in a man aged 25-45 years in good health and CMV-seropositive. V is TRBV5-1 and J is TRBJ1-5; D might be TRBD1 (6 bases). The CDR3 DNA reads as TGCGCCAGCAGCTACCCGAGTGGGGAGAGACAGGTGAGCAATCAGCCCCAGCATTTT. Its translation: CASSYPSGERQVSNQPQHF.